Listed here are 25 T cell receptor beta chains from one sample, sequenced in a study of T cell responses to AZD1222 COVID-19 vaccine. Profiled with immunoSEQ multiplex PCR; TCRdb holds only in-frame clones, not every one. The sample records 150,000 to 200,000 clones, around nine tenths being singletons. The sample consisted of peripheral blood, taken 28 days after the second AZD1222 dose. All receptors derive from an adult who received the AZD1222 COVID-19 vaccine.

The V gene is TRBV2, the J gene TRBJ1-1, with D perhaps matching TRBD1 (6 bases). Trimming shortened V by 7 bases and J by 6 bases, and 18 bases separated the two germline ends. Germline-derived CDR1 and CDR2 are SNHLY and FYNNEI. This CDR3 has 14 residues. The CDR3 DNA reads as TGTGCCAGCACCCCTCTTACAGGGTTTTCTGAAGCTTTCTTT. It encodes CASTPLTGFSEAFF.

The chain joins TRBV20-1 to TRBJ1-1; D uncertain. Per germline, CDR1 DFQATT and CDR2 SNEGSKA (reference sequence). The CDR3 runs 11 residues. The ends were cut back, 7 bases at V and 3 bases at J, with 9 bases in the middle. The CDR3 spells CSVAGDTEAFF. In nucleotides, the CDR3 is TGCAGTGTCGCGGGCGACACTGAAGCTTTCTTT.

The V call is TRBV25-1, the J call TRBJ1-1; D remains unclear. The V gene lost 3 bases and the J gene lost 3 bases, with 17 bases spanning the gap. Per germline, CDR1 MGHDK and CDR2 SYGVNS. This CDR3 spans 16 amino acids. CDR3 DNA sequence: TGTGCCAGCAGTGAGTTCAAATCGATGGGAGACACTGAAGCTTTCTTT. It is translated as CASSEFKSMGDTEAFF.

V usage is TRBV2 and J usage is TRBJ2-7; D perhaps matches TRBD2 (5 bases). Per the germline V gene, CDR1 is SNHLY and CDR2 is FYNNEI. V was pared by 7 bases and J by 7 bases, with 11 bases between. The CDR3 contains 11 residues. The CDR3 reads CASTGLGEQYF. The CDR3 region has the DNA TGTGCCAGCACGGGGTTGGGAGAGCAGTACTTC.

The gene calls are TRBV11-1 and TRBJ1-1; perhaps TRBD1 as D (5 bases). Trimming removed 5 bases at V and 1 base at J, with 14 bases between. CDR3 length: 15 residues. Germline CDR1 and CDR2: SGHAT and FQDESV (reference sequence). This CDR3 reads CASSLTGPSNTEAFF. As DNA, the CDR3 is TGTGCCAGCAGCCTTACAGGACCCTCGAACACTGAAGCTTTCTTT.

The V and J genes are TRBV18 and TRBJ2-7, with D perhaps assigned TRBD1 or TRBD2 (5 bases each). CDR1 KGHSH and CDR2 LQKENI come from the germline V gene. V lost 4 bases, J lost 5 bases, and 9 bases lay in between. This CDR3 contains 12 residues. The CDR3 here is CASSQGTHEQYF. The CDR3 DNA sequence: TGTGCCAGCTCACAAGGGACCCACGAGCAGTACTTC.

The chain couples TRBV4-2 to TRBJ1-4; D not resolved. Germline lookup yields CDR1 LGHNA and CDR2 YNFKEQ. Deletions cut 1 base from V and 8 bases from J, with 8 bases between. The CDR3 runs to 13 residues. The CDR3 DNA reads TGTGCCAGCAGCCAAGGGGGAATCGAAAAACTGTTTTTT. Protein sequence: CASSQGGIEKLFF.

The rearrangement links TRBV19 to TRBJ2-3, with TRBD2 matching over 14 bases. The CDR3 is 18 residues long. Losses at the gene ends were 4 bases for V and 5 bases for J; bases not matched to a gene: 11. Germline loops: CDR1 LNHDA, CDR2 SQIVND (reference sequence). The CDR3 DNA sequence: TGTGCCAGTAGTAACCCCGGGACTAGCGGGAGTAAGGTAGATACGCAGTATTTT. It yields the protein CASSNPGTSGSKVDTQYF.

The J gene is TRBJ2-7, the V gene TRBV10-3; the D gene could be TRBD1 or TRBD2 (6 bases each). The CDR3 is 17 residues long. V was clipped by 0 bases and J by 7 bases, with 22 bases between them. Germline CDR1 is ENHRY and CDR2 is SYGVKD. CDR3: CAISESGGTPGVGEQYF. DNA for the CDR3: TGTGCCATCAGTGAGTCGGGTGGGACACCGGGGGTAGGGGAGCAGTACTTC.

The rearrangement links TRBV5-4 to TRBJ1-4, with a possible D match to TRBD1 (5 bases). The V and J ends lost 2 bases and 5 bases respectively, with 13 bases between them. This CDR3 region has 15 residues. Germline lookup yields CDR1 SGHNT and CDR2 YYREEE (reference sequence). CDR3 in DNA: TGTGCCAGCAGCTTTGGTAGGGACCACAATGAAAAACTGTTTTTT. Translating gives CASSFGRDHNEKLFF.

The count of this clone is one. The rearrangement links TRBV29-1 to TRBJ2-5, with D possibly TRBD2 on 5 matching bases. CDR1 is SQVTM and CDR2 is ANQGSEA in the germline V gene. V was trimmed by 5 bases and J by 2 bases, leaving 12 bases between them. The CDR3 extends over 13 amino acids. As DNA, the CDR3 is TGCAGCGTTAGAGGGCGTTTACAAGAGACCCAGTACTTC. It yields the protein CSVRGRLQETQYF. Looking up the rest from reference TRBV29-1 and TRBJ2-5 gives the full variable domain: SAVISQKPSRDICQRGTSLTIQCQVDSQVTMMFWYRQQPGQSLTLIATANQGSEATYESGFVIDKFPISRPNLTFSTLTVSNMSPEDSSIYLCSVRGRLQETQYFGPGTRLLVL.

The rearrangement links TRBV28 to TRBJ1-5; D is perhaps TRBD1 (5 bases). Trimming shortened V by 2 bases and J by 4 bases, and 18 bases separated the two germline ends. The CDR3 is 17 amino acids. Germline-derived CDR1 and CDR2 are MDHEN and SYDVKM. The CDR3, as DNA: TGTGCCAGCAGTTTAGAGGGGATCTTGCCCCCTAATCAGCCCCAGCATTTT. Amino acids: CASSLEGILPPNQPQHF.

This clone has just a few counts. V is TRBV3-1 (or the pseudogene TRBV3-2) and J is TRBJ1-6; weak D call: TRBD1 (5 bases). V dropped 1 base and J dropped 2 bases, with 15 bases sitting between them. The CDR3 consists of 18 residues. Germline assignment: CDR1 LGHDT and CDR2 YNNKEL (reference sequence). The CDR3 sequence: CASSQVKQGTAYNSPLHF. CDR3 nucleotide sequence: TGTGCCAGCAGCCAAGTCAAACAAGGGACGGCCTATAATTCACCCCTCCACTTT.

The rearrangement uses TRBV19 and TRBJ1-6; D is unresolved. Germline V lookup: CDR1 LNHDA, CDR2 SQIVND (reference sequence). V dropped 5 bases and J dropped 13 bases, with 15 bases sitting between them. The CDR3 covers 13 residues. This chain's CDR3 is CASSRVTEDPLHF. The CDR3 DNA sequence: TGTGCCAGTAGTCGGGTCACCGAGGATCCCCTCCACTTT.

This chain links TRBV7-9 with TRBJ1-1; D gene ambiguous. V was cut by 0 bases and J by 4 bases, with 12 bases left in between. The CDR3 totals 15 residues. Per the germline V gene, CDR1 is SEHNR and CDR2 is FQNEAQ (reference sequence). CDR3 in amino acids: CASSLAFEVGTEAFF. The CDR3 DNA reads as TGTGCCAGCAGCTTAGCGTTCGAGGTTGGCACTGAAGCTTTCTTT.

CDR3 nucleotide sequence: TGTGCCACCCAGGTAAGGGGCCGCGGGGATGAGCAGTTCTTC. Its translation: CATQVRGRGDEQFF. The chain uses TRBV24-1 and TRBJ2-1; perhaps TRBD2 as D (6 bases). CDR1 is KGHDR and CDR2 is SFDVKD in the germline V gene. This CDR3 has 14 amino acids. With 9 bases removed from V and 8 bases from J, the gap between germline ends came to 19 bases.

The chain links TRBV7-9 to TRBJ2-5; TRBD1 might be the D (5 bases). CDR1 and CDR2 (germline): SEHNR, FQNEAQ (reference sequence). Trimming pared 1 base from V and 5 bases from J, leaving 11 bases between. This CDR3 is built from 14 residues. CDR3 sequence reads: CASSLGTGPETQYF. DNA of the CDR3: TGTGCCAGCAGCTTAGGAACAGGCCCGGAGACCCAGTACTTC.

CDR3 sequence: CASSSIGSGGTDTQYF. The CDR3 region has the DNA TGTGCCAGCAGCTCCATCGGGAGCGGGGGCACAGATACGCAGTATTTT. V gene TRBV11-3 combines with J gene TRBJ2-3, with 7 bases fitting TRBD2. CDR3 length: 16 amino acids. The V and J ends lost 4 bases and 1 base, in that order; junction bases with no gene match: 8. CDR1 is SGHNT and CDR2 is YENEEA in the germline V gene.

The chain employs TRBV28 and TRBJ1-5; no definite D call. The CDR3 consists of 13 residues. V lost 11 bases and J lost 6, with 17 bases in between. Germline V gives CDR1 MDHEN, CDR2 SYDVKM. CDR3: CASSGSLGQPQHF. In nucleotides, the CDR3 is TGTGCCTCTTCGGGGAGTTTGGGTCAGCCCCAGCATTTT.

This clone was counted once. V and J are TRBV5-1 and TRBJ2-1, with D uncertain. The V gene lost 4 bases and the J gene lost 4 bases, with 9 bases spanning the gap. Germline V CDR1 and CDR2: SGHRS, YFSETQ. The CDR3 has 13 amino acids. Written as DNA, the CDR3 is TGCGCCAGCAGCGTCGTAGGATACAATGAGCAGTTCTTC. Residues: CASSVVGYNEQFF.

For the CDR3, the DNA is TGTGCCAGCTCACCAGGGGTCGGCTACGAGCAGTACTTC. Protein: CASSPGVGYEQYF. The chain couples TRBV18 to TRBJ2-7, with D unclear. The CDR3 covers 13 residues. The germline gives CDR1 KGHSH, CDR2 LQKENI. Trimming stripped 2 bases from V and 3 bases from J, with 8 bases between.

The chain combines TRBV6-2 or TRBV6-3 with TRBJ1-2; D remains unclear. The CDR3 consists of 15 residues. Trimming left V 4 bases short and J 5 bases short, with 17 bases between. Germline lookup yields CDR1 MNHEY and CDR2 SVGEGT. The CDR3 sequence: CASSSPGRRLYGYTF. In nucleotides, the CDR3 is TGTGCCAGCAGTTCGCCGGGCCGGCGACTATATGGCTACACCTTC.

This chain uses TRBV5-1 with TRBJ1-3; D unclear. The CDR3 extends over 13 amino acids. The germline gives CDR1 SGHRS, CDR2 YFSETQ. Trimming took off 4 bases at V and 0 bases at J, with 5 bases between the two ends. This CDR3 is CASSPYSGNTIYF. Written as DNA, the CDR3 is TGCGCCAGCAGCCCATACTCTGGAAACACCATATATTTT.

The rearrangement joins TRBV10-3 to TRBJ2-5, with 7 bases matching TRBD1. V lost 6 bases and J lost 5; bases outside the gene matches: 9. Germline CDR1 is ENHRY and CDR2 is SYGVKD. This CDR3 region has 14 residues. The CDR3 loop reads CAISQTGSEETQYF. CDR3 sequence (DNA): TGTGCCATCAGCCAGACAGGGAGTGAGGAGACCCAGTACTTC.

The chain is built from TRBV11-2 and TRBJ1-5; D remains unclear. Trimming cost V 5 bases and J 4 bases, with 9 bases left between them. CDR1 and CDR2 from the germline V gene are SGHAT and FQNNGV. The CDR3 spans 13 residues. The CDR3 DNA follows: TGTGCCAGCAGCATCCAGCCTAATCAGCCCCAGCATTTT. Its protein is CASSIQPNQPQHF.